Below, 12 T cell receptor beta chains from the same sample are listed, as sequenced in a study of ipilimumab plus nivolumab after autologous stem cell transplantation (dated by TCRdb to the early 2020s). Receptor amplification or capture employed the immunoSEQ multiplex PCR assay. Held by TCRdb, this immuneACCESS table contains in-frame sequences only and omits some clones. Under half of the omission traces to an unresolved V gene where checked; the cause of the rest is unknown. A total of around 20,000 clones appear in this sample, roughly four fifths of them only once. The top ten constitute roughly 25% of the sample. The input for sequencing was PBMCs, taken in a trial of ipilimumab plus nivolumab as post-transplant consolidation. The receptors were gathered from a male donor with diffuse large B-cell lymphoma.

V usage is TRBV7-2 and J usage is TRBJ2-7; D not resolved. CDR3 size: 12 residues. The germline V gene encodes CDR1 SGHTA and CDR2 FQGNSA. V was clipped by 5 bases and J by 5 bases, with 10 bases between them. CDR3 DNA sequence: TGTGCCAGCAGCGCACCGTGGGACGAGCAGTACTTC. Encoded protein: CASSAPWDEQYF.

The chain has TRBV2 and TRBJ1-1, with D hard to call. This CDR3 has 14 residues. Trimming removed 4 bases at V and 0 bases at J, with 9 bases between. Germline CDR1 is SNHLY and CDR2 is FYNNEI. DNA for the CDR3: TGTGCCAGCAGTGGCCGGAGGGTGAACACTGAAGCTTTCTTT. It encodes CASSGRRVNTEAFF.

The rearrangement joins TRBV5-1 to TRBJ2-5, with 14 bases fitting TRBD2. The J call is in doubt because the DNA end fits TRBJ2-7 better. CDR1 is SGHRS and CDR2 is YFSETQ in the germline V gene. This CDR3 has 16 residues. The CDR3, as DNA: TGCGCCAGCAGCTTGCCCGGACTAGCGGGGGGTGACGAGCAGTACTTC. This gives the protein CASSLPGLAGGDEQYF.

V and J are TRBV5-1 and TRBJ2-5; no definite D call. V dropped 0 bases and J dropped 3 bases, with 15 bases sitting between them. From germline, CDR1 is SGHRS and CDR2 YFSETQ. CDR3 length equals 16 residues. The CDR3 is CASSLGLTVKEETQYF. CDR3 DNA sequence: TGCGCCAGCAGCTTGGGTTTAACGGTTAAGGAAGAGACCCAGTACTTC. Full variable domain (missing parts from reference TRBV5-1 and TRBJ2-5): KAGVTQTPRYLIKTRGQQVTLSCSPISGHRSVSWYQQTPGQGLQFLFEYFSETQRNKGNFPGRFSGRQFSNSRSEMNVSTLELGDSALYLCASSLGLTVKEETQYFGPGTRLLVL.

This clone came up a few times. V gene TRBV5-1 combines with J gene TRBJ2-3; D unclear. CDR1 and CDR2 (germline): SGHRS, YFSETQ. The CDR3 is made up of 14 amino acids. Trimming took 0 bases from V and 0 from J, leaving 5 bases between them. DNA for the CDR3: TGCGCCAGCAGCTTGGGGGTTAGCACAGATACGCAGTATTTT. It specifies CASSLGVSTDTQYF. Drawing the rest from reference TRBV5-1 and TRBJ2-3, the complete variable domain is KAGVTQTPRYLIKTRGQQVTLSCSPISGHRSVSWYQQTPGQGLQFLFEYFSETQRNKGNFPGRFSGRQFSNSRSEMNVSTLELGDSALYLCASSLGVSTDTQYFGPGTRLTVL.

The chain carries TRBV2 and TRBJ2-5; 12 bases line up with TRBD2. J was trimmed by 2 bases and V by 6 bases; bases with no gene match: 1. This CDR3 contains 14 residues. The germline V gene encodes CDR1 SNHLY and CDR2 FYNNEI. Here the CDR3 reads CASSGLAGQETQYF. In DNA, the CDR3 is TGTGCCAGCAGCGGACTAGCGGGACAAGAGACCCAGTACTTC.

The genes are TRBV18 and TRBJ1-1, with D uncertain. The CDR3 spans 13 residues. Germline V lookup: CDR1 KGHSH, CDR2 LQKENI. V gave up 5 bases and J gave up 1 base, with 8 bases separating them. CDR3 coding DNA: TGTGCCAGCTCATTAGACAAGAACACTGAAGCTTTCTTT. It codes for CASSLDKNTEAFF.

The CDR3 is CASSQDFRGNNQPQHF. CDR3 bases: TGCGCCAGCAGCCAAGACTTTAGAGGAAACAATCAGCCCCAGCATTTT. The J gene is TRBJ1-5, the V gene TRBV4-1; D unclear. The CDR3 length is 16 residues. CDR1 is MGHRA and CDR2 is YSYEKL in the germline V gene. V lost 0 bases and J lost 3, with 12 bases in between.

The gene calls are TRBV28 and TRBJ1-1; D not resolved. CDR3 length: 10 residues. Germline V gives CDR1 MDHEN, CDR2 SYDVKM. Trimming removed 7 bases at V and 5 bases at J, with 5 bases between. CDR3: CASTGTEAFF. CDR3 nucleotides: TGTGCCAGCACCGGGACTGAAGCTTTCTTT.

This chain connects TRBV6-5 to TRBJ2-1; D might be TRBD2 (5 bases). The CDR3 is 13 amino acids. V was cut by 10 bases and J by 3 bases, with 13 bases left in between. From germline, CDR1 is MNHEY and CDR2 SVGAGI. The CDR3 here is CAIRTGDYNEQFF. Here the CDR3 DNA reads TGTGCCATCAGAACCGGGGACTACAATGAGCAGTTCTTC.

The chain links TRBV6-1 to TRBJ2-7; 7 bases line up with TRBD1. J was trimmed by 0 bases and V by 8 bases; bases with no gene match: 10. There are 15 residues in the CDR3. Germline CDR1 and CDR2: MNHNS and SASEGT. The CDR3 is CASLKGGRLSYEQYF. The DNA of the CDR3 is TGTGCCAGCTTAAAAGGGGGCCGACTCTCCTACGAGCAGTACTTC.

This clone was recorded a few times. V gene TRBV4-2 combines with J gene TRBJ1-1; the match to TRBD1 covers 8 bases. This CDR3 contains 15 residues. Germline V lookup: CDR1 LGHNA, CDR2 YNFKEQ. V dropped 4 bases and J dropped 5; count of bases not matched to a gene: 9. The CDR3 coding sequence is TGTGCCAGCAGCCTAAATAGACAGGGGCAAACTGAAGCTTTCTTT. This sequence encodes CASSLNRQGQTEAFF.